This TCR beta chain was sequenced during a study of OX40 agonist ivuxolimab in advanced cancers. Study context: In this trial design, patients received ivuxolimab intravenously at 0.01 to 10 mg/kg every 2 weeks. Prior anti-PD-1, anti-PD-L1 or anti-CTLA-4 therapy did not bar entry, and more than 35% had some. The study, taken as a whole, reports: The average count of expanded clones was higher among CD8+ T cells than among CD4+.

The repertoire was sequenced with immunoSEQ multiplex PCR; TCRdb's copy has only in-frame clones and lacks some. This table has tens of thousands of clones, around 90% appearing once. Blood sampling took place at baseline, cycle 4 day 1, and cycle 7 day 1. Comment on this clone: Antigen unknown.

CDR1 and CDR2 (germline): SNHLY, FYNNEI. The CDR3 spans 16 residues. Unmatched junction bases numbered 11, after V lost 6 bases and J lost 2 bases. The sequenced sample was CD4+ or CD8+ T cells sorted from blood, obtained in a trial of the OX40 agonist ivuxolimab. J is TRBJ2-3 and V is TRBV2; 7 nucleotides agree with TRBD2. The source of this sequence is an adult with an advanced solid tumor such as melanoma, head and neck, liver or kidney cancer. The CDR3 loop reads CASSTFGRRFTDTQYF. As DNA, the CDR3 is TGTGCCAGCAGCACGTTCGGGAGGCGGTTCACAGATACGCAGTATTTT.